One sample yielded the 9 T cell receptor beta chains listed below, sequenced in a study of T cell repertoires in cytomegalovirus infection. Each CDR3 protein is one row after TCRdb ran MiXCR on the reads. The data contain roughly 500,000 distinct CDR3 sequences, approximately 10% of them singletons. The sequenced sample consisted of PBMCs. The receptors were gathered from a human donor in good health (CMV status not recorded). Some clones in this sample may be carry-over from other donors' samples.

This clonotype was found many times. V usage is TRBV12-3 or TRBV12-4 and J usage is TRBJ2-1; 8 bases line up with TRBD2. The V segment lost 6 bases and the J segment 5 bases; nucleotides outside the gene matches: 6. CDR3 length: 14 residues. The CDR3: CASSPGGANNEQFF. Written as DNA, the CDR3 is TGTGCCAGCAGCCCCGGGGGGGCCAACAATGAGCAGTTCTTC.

This chain joins TRBV5-1 and TRBJ2-1, with D possibly TRBD2 on 6 matching bases. V was shortened by 1 base and J by 0 bases, with 20 bases between the two germline ends. The CDR3 runs 19 residues. CDR1 SGHRS and CDR2 YFSETQ come from the germline V gene. Here the CDR3 DNA reads TGCGCCAGCAGCTTGCCCCTAACCGGGACTCAGCCCTCCTACAATGAGCAGTTCTTC. This gives the protein CASSLPLTGTQPSYNEQFF.

This clonotype was observed a handful of times. V gene TRBV24-1 combines with J gene TRBJ2-1; TRBD1 matches 8 bases. The CDR3 contains 15 residues. Losses at the gene ends were 4 bases for V and 5 bases for J; bases not matched to a gene: 6. Germline V lookup: CDR1 KGHDR, CDR2 SFDVKD. CDR3: CATSEPGTGNNEQFF. The CDR3 DNA reads as TGTGCCACCAGTGAGCCCGGGACAGGAAACAATGAGCAGTTCTTC.

This clonotype has just a few counts. The rearrangement uses TRBV27 and TRBJ1-2; 7 bases align to TRBD1. CDR3 length: 14 residues. Germline V CDR1 and CDR2: MNHEY, SMNVEV (reference sequence). Trimming at V came to 0 bases and at J to 6 bases, leaving 4 bases not matched to a gene. CDR3 residues: CASSLSPRGDGYTF. The CDR3 DNA is TGTGCCAGCAGTTTATCGCCCAGGGGGGATGGCTACACCTTC.

This clonotype was detected many times. The chain couples TRBV24-1 to TRBJ2-1; a possible D gene is TRBD2 (6 bases). Germline loops: CDR1 KGHDR, CDR2 SFDVKD. The CDR3 has 15 amino acids. Deletions cut 4 bases from V and 0 bases from J, with 9 bases between. CDR3 in amino acids: CATSDRGSSYNEQFF. In DNA form, the CDR3 reads TGTGCCACCAGTGACCGGGGGAGCTCCTACAATGAGCAGTTCTTC.

In regard to this clonotype: A clone one base away is much larger, so this may be a read error. The V gene is TRBV7-6, the J gene TRBJ1-2, with D tentatively TRBD1 (5 bases). Germline V CDR1 and CDR2: SGHVS, FNYEAQ. V was cut by 1 base and J by 8 bases, with 20 bases left in between. The CDR3 sequence is 16 residues long. The CDR3 region is CASSLVSGTAHKGYTF. The CDR3 DNA follows: TGTGCCAGCAGCTTAGTATCCGGGACGGCCCATAAGGGCTACACCTTC.

This clonotype was observed a few times. The chain carries TRBV7-6 and TRBJ2-1; 9 nucleotides line up with TRBD2. This CDR3 spans 15 amino acids. Germline trimming cut 1 base from V and 7 bases from J; bases unmatched to any gene: 5. Germline assignment: CDR1 SGHVS and CDR2 FNYEAQ. In DNA, the CDR3 is TGTGCCAGCAGCTTAGGCGGGGGGGCCGGGAATGAGCAGTTCTTC. Its translation is CASSLGGGAGNEQFF. Based on the CDR3 plus reference TRBV7-6 and TRBJ2-1, the full variable domain is GAGVSQSPRYKVTKRGQDVALRCDPISGHVSLYWYRQALGQGPEFLTYFNYEAQQDKSGLPNDRFSAERPEGSISTLTIQRTEQRDSAMYRCASSLGGGAGNEQFFGPGTRLTVL.

There are many counts of this clonotype. V and J are TRBV7-6 and TRBJ2-7; TRBD1 aligns across 8 bases. The CDR3 is 15 amino acids. Per the germline V gene, CDR1 is SGHVS and CDR2 is FNYEAQ. Trimming cost V 5 bases and J 3 bases; bases outside gene matches: 9. The CDR3 reads CASSPRYRGNYEQYF. The CDR3 DNA reads TGTGCCAGCAGCCCCCGATACAGGGGGAACTACGAGCAGTACTTC.

This chain connects TRBV5-1 to TRBJ1-5; the D is unclear. CDR1 is SGHRS, CDR2 YFSETQ, per germline. The CDR3 is 13 amino acids. V gave up 4 bases and J gave up 6 bases, with 11 bases separating them. CDR3 sequence (DNA): TGCGCCAGCAGCAGGTCAGGACGTCAGCCCCAGCATTTT. Its protein product is CASSRSGRQPQHF.